This T cell receptor beta chain was sequenced for a study of blood T cells in healthy people across ages. Study in general: There was about one barcoded beta molecule captured by template switching per two T cells.

Germline trimming cut 3 bases from V and 14 bases from J; bases unmatched to any gene: 14. CDR1 LGHNA and CDR2 YNFKEQ come from the germline V gene. This CDR3 comprises 14 residues. Using a J-beta primer mix together with a sample-barcoded 5' primer, a second PCR was run for roughly 6 to 11 cycles. Researchers report that a template-switch adaptor with 12 random nucleotides tagged each cDNA molecule. CDR3-containing paired-end reads numbering at least 2.5 million came from each sample. TCRdb re-analysed the 5' RACE reads in MiXCR, keeping a single row per CDR3 protein. Of over 700,000 distinct CDR3 sequences listed, 40% to 65% are singletons. The authors extracted at least 5 micrograms of total RNA per sample.

This receptor was obtained from a man older than 75 in good health. The V call is TRBV4-2, the J call TRBJ2-3; 7 positions match TRBD1. Sequences were obtained from blood. In nucleotides, the CDR3 is TGTGCCAGCAGCCAGGATAGACAGGGCAGAGACGCGTATTTT. Its protein product is CASSQDRQGRDAYF.